The sequence of this TCR beta chain was determined in a study of cytomegalovirus exposure and HLA in healthy donors. Produced via immunoSEQ multiplex PCR; TCRdb's table is partial and in-frame only. The table has approximately 270,000 clones, 90% seen once. The receptor comes from a woman aged 18-29 years in good health and CMV-seronegative. Sample: PBMCs.

Here the CDR3 DNA reads TGTGCCAGCAGTTTGACAGGCGAGGATCAGCCCCAGCATTTT. Its translation is CASSLTGEDQPQHF. The chain recombines TRBV6-6 with TRBJ1-5, with D possibly matching TRBD1 (6 bases). Germline V gives CDR1 MNHNY, CDR2 SVGAGI (reference sequence). CDR3 length: 14 amino acids. With 4 bases removed from V and 5 bases from J, the gap between germline ends came to 12 bases.